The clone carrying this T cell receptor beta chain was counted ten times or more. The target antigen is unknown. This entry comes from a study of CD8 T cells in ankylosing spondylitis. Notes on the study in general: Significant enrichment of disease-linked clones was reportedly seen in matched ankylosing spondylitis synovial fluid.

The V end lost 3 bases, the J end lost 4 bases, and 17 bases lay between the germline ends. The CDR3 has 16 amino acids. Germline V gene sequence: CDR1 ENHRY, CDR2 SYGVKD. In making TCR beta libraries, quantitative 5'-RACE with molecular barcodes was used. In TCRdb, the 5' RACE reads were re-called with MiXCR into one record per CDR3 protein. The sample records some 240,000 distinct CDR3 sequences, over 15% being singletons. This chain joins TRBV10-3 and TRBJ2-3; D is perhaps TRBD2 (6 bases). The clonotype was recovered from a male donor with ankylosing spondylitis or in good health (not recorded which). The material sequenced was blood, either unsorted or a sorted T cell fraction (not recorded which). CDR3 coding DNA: TGTGCCATCAGTGACATCGAACTAGCTGGCGCAGATACGCAGTATTTT. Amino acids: CAISDIELAGADTQYF.